One sample yielded the 21 T cell receptor beta chains listed below, sequenced in a study of cytomegalovirus exposure and HLA in healthy donors. 60 Vbeta and 13 Jbeta primers were used in PCR. Here immunoSEQ multiplex PCR was the method, and the copy in TCRdb shows in-frame clones only, minus some. The sample records 210,000 or so clones, approximately 82% being singletons. Sequencing was done on a sample of PBMCs. These receptor sequences come from a young man in good health and CMV-seronegative.

The chain links TRBV7-9 to TRBJ2-3, with D tentatively TRBD2 (6 bases). CDR3 length: 16 amino acids. The V end was cut by 5 bases, the J end by 2 bases, with 17 bases between. Germline V CDR1 and CDR2: SEHNR, FQNEAQ (reference sequence). CDR3 DNA: TGTGCCAGCAGCGCCTGGGAGGCCTCCTTCACAGATACGCAGTATTTT. Protein product: CASSAWEASFTDTQYF.

Written as DNA, the CDR3 is TGTGCCAGCAGCACAGGGGGCCGAAGGCGGGAGGGCCCTAATGAGCAGTTCTTC. Amino acids: CASSTGGRRREGPNEQFF. The J gene is TRBJ2-1, the V gene TRBV7-2; possibly TRBD1 or TRBD2 for D (9 bases each). There are 18 residues in the CDR3. Germline loops: CDR1 SGHTA, CDR2 FQGNSA. V was pared by 5 bases and J by 7 bases, with 27 bases between.

The chain recombines TRBV13 with TRBJ2-2, with 7 positions matching TRBD1. Germline loops: CDR1 PRHDT, CDR2 FYEKMQ (reference sequence). The CDR3 is 14 amino acids. The V and J ends lost 4 bases and 5 bases, in that order; junction bases with no gene match: 4. The CDR3 reads CASSSHRGTGELFF. CDR3 DNA sequence: TGTGCCAGCAGCTCACACAGGGGAACCGGGGAGCTGTTTTTT. Combining the CDR3 with reference TRBV13 and TRBJ2-2 gives the whole variable domain AAGVIQSPRHLIKEKRETATLKCYPIPRHDTVYWYQQGPGQDPQFLISFYEKMQSDKGSIPDRFSAQQFSDYHSELNMSSLELGDSALYFCASSSHRGTGELFFGEGSRLTVL.

The rearrangement links TRBV7-9 to TRBJ2-3, with a tentative D call TRBD1 (6 bases). The CDR3 covers 14 residues. Germline V lookup: CDR1 SEHNR, CDR2 FQNEAQ (reference sequence). Trimming shortened V by 5 bases and J by 6 bases, and 15 bases separated the two germline ends. CDR3 bases: TGTGCCAGCAGCCGATTACAGGGAATGGATACGCAGTATTTT. Residues: CASSRLQGMDTQYF.

V gene TRBV28 combines with J gene TRBJ1-1; 7 bases align to TRBD1. The J segment lost 5 bases and the V segment lost 6 bases, leaving 12 bases of the junction unmatched. The germline V gene has CDR1 MDHEN and CDR2 SYDVKM. This CDR3 spans 15 amino acids. CDR3 residues: CASSKGGRGWTEAFF. In nucleotides, the CDR3 is TGTGCCAGCAGCAAGGGGGGCAGGGGGTGGACTGAAGCTTTCTTT.

The V gene is TRBV4-2, the J gene TRBJ2-3, with a weak D call TRBD1 (6 bases). V lost 1 base and J lost 6, with 14 bases in between. CDR3 length: 15 residues. Per germline, CDR1 LGHNA and CDR2 YNFKEQ. The CDR3 loop is CASSQGQVESDTQYF. CDR3 nucleotides: TGTGCCAGCAGCCAAGGACAGGTAGAGTCGGATACGCAGTATTTT.

The chain carries TRBV1 and TRBJ2-3; the table calls TRBD1, which could not be checked here. TRBV1 is listed as a pseudogene. CDR3 length: 19 amino acids. The CDR3 protein is CTSSQDQGLDLSLTDTQYF. Here the CDR3 DNA reads TGCACCAGCAGCCAAGATCAGGGTCTAGACTTATCCCTCACAGATACGCAGTATTTT.

This clone was seen a few times. This rearrangement joins TRBV28 to TRBJ2-7, with D unclear. Germline V gene data show CDR1 as MDHEN and CDR2 as SYDVKM. This CDR3 has 12 residues. V lost 7 bases to trimming and J lost 6 bases, with 13 bases between them. CDR3 loop: CASKPPSGEQYF. DNA of the CDR3: TGTGCCAGCAAGCCCCCGTCGGGCGAGCAGTACTTC.

As regards this clone: The same CDR3 arises from other DNA sequences in this sample as well. The chain has TRBV2 and TRBJ1-2, with 10 bases aligning to TRBD1. Germline V gives CDR1 SNHLY, CDR2 FYNNEI. The CDR3 loop spans 13 amino acids. Losses at the gene ends were 4 bases for V and 5 bases for J; bases not matched to a gene: 1. CDR3 protein: CASSGTGGYGYTF. CDR3 in DNA: TGTGCCAGCAGTGGGACAGGGGGGTATGGCTACACCTTC.

The chain couples TRBV5-1 to TRBJ2-5; weak D call: TRBD2 (6 bases). The CDR3 has 14 amino acids. CDR1 is SGHRS, CDR2 YFSETQ, per germline. V lost 1 base and J lost 4, with 11 bases in between. Written as DNA, the CDR3 is TGCGCCAGCAGCTTGTCGGGAGCGGGAGAGACCCAGTACTTC. Residues: CASSLSGAGETQYF. The full variable domain, rest sourced from reference TRBV5-1 and TRBJ2-5, is KAGVTQTPRYLIKTRGQQVTLSCSPISGHRSVSWYQQTPGQGLQFLFEYFSETQRNKGNFPGRFSGRQFSNSRSEMNVSTLELGDSALYLCASSLSGAGETQYFGPGTRLLVL.

The chain recombines TRBV7-8 with TRBJ1-3; D gene uncertain. The CDR3 loop spans 17 amino acids. Trimming removed 4 bases from V and 1 base from J, with 17 bases in between. Germline V gives CDR1 SGHVS, CDR2 FQNEAQ. CDR3 DNA sequence: TGTGCCAGCAGCTCCCCAAGGACGGGGATTTCTGGAAACACCATATATTTT. It codes for CASSSPRTGISGNTIYF.

The rearrangement uses TRBV29-1 and TRBJ2-7; D perhaps matches TRBD1 (6 bases). Per germline, CDR1 SQVTM and CDR2 ANQGSEA. The CDR3 sequence is 14 residues long. The V end was cut by 6 bases, the J end by 4 bases, with 19 bases between. The CDR3 DNA is TGCAGCGTGGTCAGGGGTCCCGTGGGATACGAGCAGTACTTC. Its protein is CSVVRGPVGYEQYF.

The rearrangement joins TRBV7-9 to TRBJ1-2; D might be TRBD1 (6 bases). Germline loops: CDR1 SEHNR, CDR2 FQNEAQ (reference sequence). The CDR3 has 15 residues. Trimming stripped 1 base from V and 6 bases from J, with 15 bases between. This chain's CDR3 is CASSLVGRGAHGYTF. In DNA form, the CDR3 reads TGTGCCAGCAGCTTAGTGGGCAGGGGAGCCCATGGCTACACCTTC.

The J gene is TRBJ1-1, the V gene TRBV14, with TRBD1 matching 8 bases. Germline V gives CDR1 SGHDN, CDR2 FVKESK. Trimming took 2 bases from V and 5 from J; bases not matched to a gene: 4. The length of the CDR3 is 14 residues. In nucleotides, the CDR3 is TGTGCCAGCAGCCAACAGGGGGCGAGGACTGAAGCTTTCTTT. Translating gives CASSQQGARTEAFF. The full variable domain, with the rest looked up from reference TRBV14 and TRBJ1-1, is EAGVTQFPSHSVIEKGQTVTLRCDPISGHDNLYWYRRVMGKEIKFLLHFVKESKQDESGMPNNRFLAERTGGTYSTLKVQPAELEDSGVYFCASSQQGARTEAFFGQGTRLTVV.

This clone turned up a few times. The chain carries TRBV29-1 and TRBJ2-5; 8 positions match TRBD2. Unmatched junction bases numbered 8, after V lost 4 bases and J lost 4 bases. The germline V gene has CDR1 SQVTM and CDR2 ANQGSEA. The CDR3 length is 14 residues. CDR3 sequence: CSVGSGGVGETQYF. The CDR3 bases are TGCAGCGTTGGGTCCGGGGGGGTGGGAGAGACCCAGTACTTC.

The CDR3 protein is CASSPPALGNEQFF. CDR3 DNA: TGTGCCAGCTCACCACCAGCCCTCGGTAATGAGCAGTTCTTC. The gene calls are TRBV18 and TRBJ2-1; D is undetermined. Deletions cut 0 bases from V and 7 bases from J, with 10 bases between. The CDR3 loop spans 14 amino acids. The germline gives CDR1 KGHSH, CDR2 LQKENI. The whole variable domain, filled in from reference TRBV18 and TRBJ2-1, reads NAGVMQNPRHLVRRRGQEARLRCSPMKGHSHVYWYRQLPEEGLKFMVYLQKENIIDESGMPKERFSAEFPKEGPSILRIQQVVRGDSAAYFCASSPPALGNEQFFGPGTRLTVL.

The rearrangement links TRBV15 to TRBJ2-7, with D maybe TRBD1 (5 bases). Trimming stripped 0 bases from V and 2 bases from J, with 8 bases between. CDR3 length: 14 residues. Germline CDR1 and CDR2: LNHNV and YYDKDF (reference sequence). Here the CDR3 reads CATSREGVAYEQYF. The CDR3 DNA reads as TGTGCCACCAGCAGAGAAGGGGTCGCCTACGAGCAGTACTTC.

The CDR3 region has the DNA TGTGCCAGCAGCTTAAGTAGAAACGAGCAGTACTTC. It specifies CASSLSRNEQYF. The gene calls are TRBV11-2 and TRBJ2-5; no clear D. The better agreement between TRBJ2-7 and the DNA end casts doubt on the J call. Germline CDR1 is SGHAT and CDR2 is FQNNGV. The CDR3 runs to 12 residues.

The chain combines TRBV2 with TRBJ1-4, with D tentatively TRBD1 (6 bases). V dropped 11 bases and J dropped 3 bases, with 19 bases sitting between them. CDR1 is SNHLY and CDR2 is FYNNEI in the germline V gene. This CDR3 has 15 amino acids. CDR3: CASKGGGWSNEKLFF. CDR3 nucleotide sequence: TGTGCCTCTAAAGGGGGGGGCTGGTCTAATGAAAAACTGTTTTTT.

Details on this clone: One end of the junction is discordant with germline, which a read error may explain. The CDR3 nucleotides are TGTTCCAGCAGCTTTTTCGGTAACACTGAAGCTTTCTTT. Protein product: CSSSFFGNTEAFF. This rearrangement joins TRBV7-9 to TRBJ1-1, with no clear D. The V gene's germline CDR1 is SEHNR and CDR2 FQNEAQ (reference sequence). This CDR3 spans 13 amino acids.

This sequence joins TRBV28 and TRBJ1-1; tentative D call: TRBD1 (6 bases). Germline assignment: CDR1 MDHEN and CDR2 SYDVKM. CDR3 length: 11 amino acids. V lost 8 bases to trimming and J lost 11 bases, with 15 bases between them. In DNA, the CDR3 is TGTGCCAGCTTAACAGGGTATACGGCTTTCTTT. Amino acid sequence: CASLTGYTAFF.